A single sample is the source of the 27 T cell receptor beta chains below, sequenced in a study of T cell responses to AZD1222 COVID-19 vaccine. The table came from immunoSEQ multiplex PCR; TCRdb's copy has only in-frame clones and leaves some out. The sample yields about 130,000 clones, approximately 85% seen once. Here the sequenced sample was peripheral blood, taken 28 days after the second dose of the MenACWY control vaccine. These receptors originate from an adult who received the MenACWY meningococcal vaccine as a control.

The J gene is TRBJ2-2, the V gene TRBV5-1; D possibly corresponds to TRBD1 (6 bases). Trimming removed 4 bases from V and 4 bases from J, with 17 bases in between. Germline V lookup: CDR1 SGHRS, CDR2 YFSETQ. The CDR3 spans 16 residues. DNA for the CDR3: TGCGCCAGCAGCCCCCTCCCAGGGGCCGGCACCGGGGAGCTGTTTTTT. It is translated as CASSPLPGAGTGELFF. Full variable domain (rest looked up from reference TRBV5-1 and TRBJ2-2): KAGVTQTPRYLIKTRGQQVTLSCSPISGHRSVSWYQQTPGQGLQFLFEYFSETQRNKGNFPGRFSGRQFSNSRSEMNVSTLELGDSALYLCASSPLPGAGTGELFFGEGSRLTVL.

There are a few counts of this clone. The V and J genes are TRBV3-1 (or the pseudogene TRBV3-2) and TRBJ2-2; D gene unclear. V shed 4 bases and J shed 4 bases, with 16 bases lying between them. In germline, CDR1 is LGHDT, CDR2 YNNKEL (reference sequence). The CDR3 sequence is 16 residues long. CDR3: CASSPYIVPGTGELFF. The CDR3 region has the DNA TGTGCCAGCAGCCCGTATATAGTGCCAGGCACCGGGGAGCTGTTTTTT.

This rearrangement joins TRBV4-1 to TRBJ1-4; tentatively, D is TRBD1 (5 bases). CDR3 length equals 15 residues. CDR1 and CDR2 (germline): MGHRA, YSYEKL. V lost 4 bases and J lost 7, with 16 bases in between. CDR3 sequence reads: CASSPTGGNLEKLFF. The CDR3 bases are TGCGCCAGCAGCCCGACGGGGGGTAATCTTGAAAAACTGTTTTTT.

The chain recombines TRBV24-1 with TRBJ1-4; D not resolved. V was shortened by 0 bases and J by 10 bases, with 5 bases between the two germline ends. The V gene's germline CDR1 is KGHDR and CDR2 SFDVKD. The length of the CDR3 is 12 residues. In nucleotides, the CDR3 is TGTGCCACCAGTGATTTGGGTAGAAAACTGTTTTTT. This gives the protein CATSDLGRKLFF.

The chain is built from TRBV28 and TRBJ2-5; 7 bases line up with TRBD2. Germline assignment: CDR1 MDHEN and CDR2 SYDVKM. V lost 6 bases, J lost 5 bases, and 3 bases stayed unmatched. The CDR3 runs 12 residues. In nucleotides, the CDR3 is TGTGCCAGCAGGGGGGGGAGGGAGACCCAGTACTTC. It yields the protein CASRGGRETQYF.

V and J are TRBV24-1 and TRBJ2-7; maybe TRBD2 (9 bases). CDR1 KGHDR and CDR2 SFDVKD come from the germline V gene. This CDR3 contains 15 residues. Deletions cut 4 bases from V and 3 bases from J, with 15 bases between. The CDR3 sequence is CATSDLAGQVYEQYF. DNA of the CDR3: TGTGCCACCAGTGACCTAGCGGGACAGGTCTACGAGCAGTACTTC.

The chain joins TRBV7-9 to TRBJ1-6; D perhaps matches TRBD1 (5 bases). The CDR3 consists of 15 residues. V was cut by 6 bases and J by 7 bases, with 16 bases left in between. Germline values: CDR1 SEHNR, CDR2 FQNEAQ (reference sequence). The CDR3 coding sequence is TGTGCCAGCAGTCCGGGTGGGGCGGGGAATTCACCCCTCCACTTT. Its protein is CASSPGGAGNSPLHF.

This chain uses TRBV19 with TRBJ1-2, with TRBD1 matching 7 bases. Germline V gene data show CDR1 as LNHDA and CDR2 as SQIVND (reference sequence). The V segment lost 2 bases and the J segment 7 bases; nucleotides outside the gene matches: 7. The CDR3 is 14 residues long. CDR3 sequence: CASSIIQGTFGYTF. CDR3 sequence (DNA): TGTGCCAGTAGTATAATACAGGGGACTTTTGGCTACACCTTC.

In this sample, this clone turned up once. The chain joins TRBV2 to TRBJ2-7; 8 bases fit TRBD1. The CDR3 length is 15 residues. The V gene's germline CDR1 is SNHLY and CDR2 FYNNEI. With 3 bases clipped from V and 0 bases from J, the junction kept 4 bases outside the gene matches. CDR3 in amino acids: CASSEGTGSSYEQYV. CDR3 bases: TGTGCCAGCAGTGAGGGGACAGGCAGCTCCTACGAGCAGTACGTC.

The chain has TRBV4-3 and TRBJ2-3; TRBD2 aligns across 7 bases. This CDR3 spans 17 amino acids. The ends lost 0 bases at V and 3 bases at J; junction bases unmatched: 9. Looked up from germline, CDR1 is LGHNA and CDR2 is YSLEER. The CDR3 nucleotides read TGCGCCAGCAGCCAAGATCGGGGCGGGAGAACGACAGATACGCAGTATTTT. Its translation: CASSQDRGGRTTDTQYF.

The table lists this clone with a few counts. The V gene is TRBV19, the J gene TRBJ1-3; the match to TRBD1 covers 9 bases. The CDR3 has 17 amino acids. V shed 5 bases, J shed 0 bases, and the junction held 8 bases outside the gene matches. The V gene's germline CDR1 is LNHDA and CDR2 SQIVND (reference sequence). The CDR3 sequence is CASSPPTGGYSGNTIYF. For the CDR3, the DNA is TGTGCCAGTAGTCCACCGACAGGGGGATACTCTGGAAACACCATATATTTT.

The rearrangement links TRBV7-2 to TRBJ2-3, with 9 bases that match TRBD1. The CDR3 length is 18 residues. The J segment lost 4 bases and the V segment lost 5 bases, leaving 16 bases of the junction unmatched. Per germline, CDR1 SGHTA and CDR2 FQGNSA. The CDR3 protein is CASSPGTGFYSRADTQYF. DNA for the CDR3: TGTGCCAGCAGCCCCGGGACAGGGTTTTACTCCCGCGCAGATACGCAGTATTTT.

The chain couples TRBV4-3 to TRBJ1-5, with D hard to call. The CDR3 spans 14 residues. The V end was cut by 0 bases, the J end by 7 bases, with 10 bases between. The germline CDR1 and CDR2 sequences are LGHNA and YSLEER. The CDR3 DNA reads TGCGCCAGCAGCCAAGACCTGGTTGGGCAGCCCCAGCATTTT. This translates into CASSQDLVGQPQHF.

This clone was found a few times. V and J are TRBV28 and TRBJ2-7; no clear D. Germline lookup yields CDR1 MDHEN and CDR2 SYDVKM. The CDR3 is 14 amino acids. The V gene lost 4 bases and the J gene lost 2 bases, with 12 bases spanning the gap. CDR3 loop: CASSSAVPPYEQYV. Written as DNA, the CDR3 is TGTGCCAGCAGTTCGGCGGTACCTCCCTACGAGCAGTACGTC.

This clone appeared a single time. The chain combines TRBV6-1 with TRBJ2-7; D not certain. Trimming shortened V by 0 bases and J by 1 base, and 10 bases separated the two germline ends. Germline CDR1 reads MNHNS; CDR2 reads SASEGT. The CDR3 is made up of 15 amino acids. The CDR3 region has the DNA TGTGCCAGCAGTGAAGCGATAGGCACTTCCTACGAGCAGTACGTC. Protein: CASSEAIGTSYEQYV.

This clone was recorded only once. J is TRBJ1-1 and V is TRBV19; 10 bases align to TRBD1. Germline V CDR1 and CDR2: LNHDA, SQIVND (reference sequence). The length of the CDR3 is 15 residues. The V and J ends lost 3 bases and 6 bases, in that order; junction bases with no gene match: 7. CDR3 residues: CASSMGGQGLAEAFF. Written as DNA, the CDR3 is TGTGCCAGTAGTATGGGGGGACAGGGGTTGGCTGAAGCTTTCTTT.

In the case of this clone: A junction boundary mismatches the germline segment, possibly from a read error. The genes are TRBV7-7 and TRBJ1-1; D is unresolved. Germline CDR1 and CDR2: SSHAT and FNYEAQ (reference sequence). This CDR3 contains 13 residues. The CDR3 coding sequence is TGTGCTAGCAGCTTAGCGCAGAACACTGAAGCTTTCTTT. This sequence encodes CASSLAQNTEAFF.

This sequence joins TRBV3-1 (or the pseudogene TRBV3-2) and TRBJ1-4, with D uncertain. The CDR3 is 13 amino acids. V was shortened by 4 bases and J by 13 bases, with 16 bases between the two germline ends. Germline loops: CDR1 LGHDT, CDR2 YNNKEL (reference sequence). The CDR3 coding sequence is TGTGCCAGCAGCCCCAGGCTGGAAACGGGACTGTTTTTT. Protein: CASSPRLETGLFF.

The chain employs TRBV11-3 and TRBJ2-5, with a tentative D call TRBD2 (5 bases). Germline V gene data show CDR1 as SGHNT and CDR2 as YENEEA. CDR3 length: 14 amino acids. The V end lost 5 bases, the J end lost 2 bases, and 12 bases lay between the germline ends. The DNA of the CDR3 is TGTGCCAGCAGCACCCGGGATTTACAAGAGACCCAGTACTTC. It translates to CASSTRDLQETQYF.

The V call is TRBV5-1, the J call TRBJ2-7; possibly TRBD1 or TRBD2 for D (6 bases each). Between the trimmed V and J ends, which lost 4 bases and 4 bases, there was a span of 15 bases. Per the germline V gene, CDR1 is SGHRS and CDR2 is YFSETQ. The CDR3 loop spans 14 amino acids. CDR3 region: CASSLMGGKYEQYF. The CDR3 DNA reads TGCGCCAGCAGCCTGATGGGGGGCAAATACGAGCAGTACTTC.

The chain links TRBV10-2 to TRBJ2-7; D is unclear. Trimming took 3 bases from V and 5 from J, leaving 14 bases between them. The CDR3 loop spans 14 amino acids. Germline assignment: CDR1 WSHSY and CDR2 SAAADI. CDR3 in amino acids: CASSDRRKGNEQYV. CDR3 sequence (DNA): TGCGCCAGCAGTGACCGGAGAAAAGGTAACGAGCAGTACGTC.

The rearrangement links TRBV6-5 to TRBJ1-3, with unresolved D. From germline, CDR1 is MNHEY and CDR2 SVGAGI. The CDR3 sequence is 14 residues long. Trimming cost V 7 bases and J 0 bases, with 10 bases left between them. In DNA form, the CDR3 reads TGTGCCAGCACGGCCGGCGTCTCTGGAAACACCATATATTTT. The encoded protein is CASTAGVSGNTIYF.

The chain combines TRBV13 with TRBJ1-1; D unclear. CDR1 PRHDT and CDR2 FYEKMQ come from the germline V gene (reference sequence). Between the trimmed V and J ends, which lost 7 bases and 1 base, there was a span of 10 bases. CDR3 length equals 13 residues. The CDR3 is CASTQAENTEAFF. The CDR3 coding sequence is TGTGCCAGCACTCAAGCCGAGAACACTGAAGCTTTCTTT.

The chain recombines TRBV4-1 with TRBJ2-2; the match to TRBD1 covers 9 bases. Germline CDR1 is MGHRA and CDR2 is YSYEKL. The CDR3 contains 16 residues. V was clipped by 0 bases and J by 8 bases; unmatched bases: 7. CDR3 DNA: TGCGCCAGCAGCCAAGATCGGGACAGGGCGGGAGGGGAGCTGTTTTTT. As protein: CASSQDRDRAGGELFF.

The chain is built from TRBV15 and TRBJ1-3; D unresolved. The V gene's germline CDR1 is LNHNV and CDR2 YYDKDF (reference sequence). Trimming stripped 6 bases from V and 1 base from J, with 13 bases between. This CDR3 comprises 15 residues. The CDR3 loop is CATRTLSESGNTIYF. The CDR3 bases are TGTGCCACCAGGACCCTTTCGGAATCTGGAAACACCATATATTTT.

In DNA, the CDR3 is TGTGCCTGGAGTGGACAGGGGGCTTTGGAGACCCAGTACTTC. Amino acid sequence: CAWSGQGALETQYF. This chain uses TRBV30 with TRBJ2-5; 10 nucleotides agree with TRBD1. Germline V CDR1 and CDR2: GTSNPN, SVGIG (reference sequence). The CDR3 is made up of 14 amino acids. Trimming at V came to 1 base and at J to 5 bases, leaving 4 bases not matched to a gene.

The chain is built from TRBV28 and TRBJ1-2, with 8 bases matching TRBD1. There are 17 residues in the CDR3. The V gene end was trimmed by 1 base and the J gene end by 5 bases; junction bases not matched to a gene: 12. Per the germline V gene, CDR1 is MDHEN and CDR2 is SYDVKM. The CDR3 coding sequence is TGTGCCAGCAGTTTATATTTATCGACAGGGGCGGGGTATGGCTACACCTTC. This codes for CASSLYLSTGAGYGYTF.